In this sample, the clone carrying this T cell receptor beta chain turned up many times. The antigen is undetermined. This sample stems from a study of CD8 T cells in ankylosing spondylitis. General study findings and limits: Disease-linked clones were found to be CD8+ and relatively rare in peripheral blood. Several of the motif variants were reported before in synovial fluid and blood from reactive arthritis. Reportedly, significant enrichment of disease-linked clones occurred in matched ankylosing spondylitis synovial fluid. Characteristic, it appeared, of ankylosing spondylitis blood was a TCR beta motif of eight highly homologous variants.

TCRdb independently ran MiXCR on the 5' RACE reads; one entry per CDR3 protein. The sample lists about 24,000 distinct CDR3 sequences, 10% to 15% occurring once. CDR1 and CDR2 from the germline V gene are MNHEY and SVGEGT. V shed 5 bases and J 6 bases; nucleotides not matched to a gene: 4. This CDR3 has 15 residues. V is TRBV6-2 or TRBV6-3 and J is TRBJ2-2; 12 bases agree with TRBD2. The sample was blood. This receptor was taken from a male donor with ankylosing spondylitis or in good health (not recorded which). In DNA, the CDR3 is TGTGCCAGCAGTGACCGGACTAGCGGGGCCGGGGAGCTGTTTTTT. Its translation: CASSDRTSGAGELFF.